This T cell receptor beta chain was observed in a study of tumor-infiltrating lymphocytes in primary liver carcinoma. This clonotype was recorded many times. RNA isolated from unsorted whole blood supplied the blood RNA, with germline DNA also extracted. Researchers generated TCR beta cDNA from roughly 520 ng of total RNA, relying on a constant-region primer. Three rounds of nested multiplex PCR with slightly modified ARM-PCR produced TCR beta libraries. TCRdb re-analysed the multiplex PCR reads in MiXCR, keeping a single row per CDR3 protein. The sample lists 330,000 or so distinct CDR3 sequences, roughly 61% occurring once. The receptor was isolated from a man aged 35 to 55 with primary liver carcinoma and hepatitis B virus infection. Sample: peripheral blood.

This CDR3 reads CASSPGVSRHYEQYF. For the CDR3, the DNA is TGTGCCAGCAGTCCCGGGGTTAGCAGGCACTACGAGCAGTACTTC. The genes are TRBV6-1 and TRBJ2-7; a possible D gene is TRBD2 (5 bases). Trimming removed 5 bases at V and 3 bases at J, with 17 bases between. The germline V gene encodes CDR1 MNHNS and CDR2 SASEGT. There are 15 residues in the CDR3.